The sequence of this T cell receptor beta chain was determined in a study of vaccination and CD4 T cells after COVID-19 (dated by TCRdb to between 2021 and 2024). With respect to the entire study: The convalescent cohort included six males and four females, with two Hispanic individuals, seven Caucasians, two Asians and one multiracial person. At the TCR clonotype level, an earlier paper using these donors assessed memory CD4+ T cell crossreactivity between SARS-CoV-2 and common cold coronavirus spike proteins. Culture stimuli were overlapping spike peptide pools from SARS-CoV-2 and from the common cold coronaviruses HCoV-NL63, HCoV-OC43 and HCoV-229E. In 10 COVID-19 convalescent patients and 4 infection-naive healthy vaccine recipients, the spike-specific CD4+ TCR repertoire before mRNA vaccination was compared with the repertoire after mRNA vaccination. Post-COVID blood samples were collected from convalescent patients a median of around 96 days after diagnosis, with a range of about 35 to 170 days. Participants got two doses of the Pfizer-BioNTech BNT162b2 vaccine (n=8) or two doses of the Moderna mRNA-1273 vaccine (n=2). Post-vaccine blood samples were obtained a median of about 70 days after the second vaccine dose, with a range of roughly 12 to 250 days. Control cultures used a CEFX viral epitope pool as positive control, an HIV-1 Nef peptide pool as negative control, or no peptide. What the research found in general, with its limitations: Nearly all vaccine-specific clones in convalescent patients (304 of 307) were mono-reactive for SARS-CoV-2 spike rather than cross-reactive with common cold coronaviruses. In convalescent patients, a median approximately 86% of post-vaccine SARS-CoV-2-reactive clones were detected only after vaccination, and vaccine-specific priming was suggested by this finding. Although the median number of SARS-CoV-2-reactive clonotypes went up from roughly 19 after infection to some 40 after vaccination, the increase was not significant. Relatively few convalescent patients were included in the study, and early timepoints after natural infection were not analyzed.

In the germline V gene (reference sequence), CDR1 corresponds to MNHEY and CDR2 to SMNVEV. Trimmed from V: 7 bases; trimmed from J: 3 bases; junction bases lacking a gene match: 14. The CDR3 has 16 amino acids, counting the end cysteine and phenylalanine. Left in the record is the CDR3 DNA by itself, 48 bases read in frame from the first base. Library preparation used PCR. At the Johns Hopkins FTIC core, DNA from the cultured CD4+ T cells underwent TCR sequencing with the Oncomine TCR Beta short-read assay. The QIAamp micro DNA kit was used to extract genomic DNA from the cultured CD4+ T cells. Oncomine TCR Beta libraries from cultured CD4+ T cells were pooled with unique dual indexes and sequenced on an Illumina iSeq 100. On the authors' methods: Non-productive sequences were filtered out, and CDR3s that did not start with C, did not end with F or W, or were shorter than 7 amino acids were discarded. Antigen-specific clonotypes were identified using the MANAFEST web application through comparison of peptide-stimulated wells with reference and other culture wells. An FDR below 0.05, an odds ratio above 5, and a productive frequency above 0.1% in at least two of three replicate wells were required for clones to be considered positive. A clonotype was classed as cross-reactive if the clonotype showed significant expansion both in SARS-CoV-2 spike wells and in at least one common cold coronavirus spike condition. CDR3 homology was assessed with Levenshtein distances (stringdist) and unrooted phylogenetic trees (ape) in R version 3.6.1. TCRdb trimmed the raw reads at Q25, called clones with MiXCR and kept productive beta chains. Rows are combined by CDR3 protein, so each entry shows the most common genes and DNA. The V and J calls were not made by the authors but by TCRdb's processing. Here the sample has about 11,000 distinct CDR3 sequences; 28% occur a single time. About a fifth of the sample lies in the top ten.

The treatment or condition label, read with the paper, signifies: roughly 10-day PBMC culture with coronavirus spike peptide pools or control peptides (ViraFEST assay). CD4+ T cells from unexposed donors were collected before the COVID-19 pandemic (2011-2018). The study used the ViraFEST assay, which expanded antigen-specific T cells with peptide pools and then identified expanded clonotypes by TCR sequencing. Each well held 1.5 million to 2.5 million PBMCs cultured with approximately 9.2 ug/ml peptide pools in IMDM containing around 4.5% human AB serum and around 10 IU/ml IL-2. Half of the culture medium was replaced with fresh IL-2-containing medium on days 3 and 7. CD4+ T cells were isolated after approximately ten days of culture through negative selection using the EasySep CD4+ T cell isolation kit. As cell numbers permitted, CD4+ T cells from unexposed donors were tested for reactivity to SARS-CoV-2 S and N and to four common cold coronavirus spike pools. Ficoll-Paque Plus gradient centrifugation was used to isolate PBMCs from whole blood, and the isolated PBMCs were then either used fresh or cryopreserved at -140C. Culture conditions were generally each tested in triplicate wells. The leukapheresis product for the unexposed donors was obtained through commercial purchase.

To note about this clonotype: Its binding antigen is unknown. No base qualities exist here, and no much larger clone lies one base off it.

The sequence derives from a human donor in good health. The rearranged chain carries TRBV27 and TRBJ1-1, with 7 bases in between that match TRBD1. The sample taken for sequencing was CD4+ T cells from blood, cultured in vitro. The CDR3: CASTLGGGASDTEAFF. The sequenced DNA: TGTGCCAGCACCTTAGGAGGGGGCGCTTCCGACACTGAAGCTTTCTTT.